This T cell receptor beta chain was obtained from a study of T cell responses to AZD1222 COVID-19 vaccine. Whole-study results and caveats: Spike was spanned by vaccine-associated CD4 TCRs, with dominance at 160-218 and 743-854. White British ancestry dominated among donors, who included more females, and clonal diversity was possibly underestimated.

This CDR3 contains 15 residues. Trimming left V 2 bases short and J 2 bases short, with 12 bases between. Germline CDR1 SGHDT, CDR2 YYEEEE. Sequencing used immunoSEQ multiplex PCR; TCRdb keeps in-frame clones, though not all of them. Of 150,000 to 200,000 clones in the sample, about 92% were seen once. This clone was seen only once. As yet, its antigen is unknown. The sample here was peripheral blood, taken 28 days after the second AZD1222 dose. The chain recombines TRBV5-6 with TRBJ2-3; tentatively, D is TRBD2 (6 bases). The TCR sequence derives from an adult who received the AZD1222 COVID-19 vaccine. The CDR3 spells CASSFGGGSTDTQYF. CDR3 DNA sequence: TGTGCCAGCAGCTTCGGGGGTGGGTCCACAGATACGCAGTATTTT.